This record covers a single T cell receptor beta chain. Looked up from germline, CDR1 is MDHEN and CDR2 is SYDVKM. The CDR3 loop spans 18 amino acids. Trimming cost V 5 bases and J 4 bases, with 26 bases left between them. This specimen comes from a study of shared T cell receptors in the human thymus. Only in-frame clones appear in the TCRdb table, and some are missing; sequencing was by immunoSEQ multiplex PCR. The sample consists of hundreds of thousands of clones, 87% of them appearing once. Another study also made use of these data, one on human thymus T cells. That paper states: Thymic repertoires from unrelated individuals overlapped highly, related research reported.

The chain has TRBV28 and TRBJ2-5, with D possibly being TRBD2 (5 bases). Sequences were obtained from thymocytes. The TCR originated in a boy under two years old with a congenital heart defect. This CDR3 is CASSPLPWCGLGRETQYF. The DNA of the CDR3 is TGTGCCAGCAGTCCGCTCCCCTGGTGTGGACTGGGGAGAGAGACCCAGTACTTC.